What follows are 9 T cell receptor beta chains derived from one specimen sequenced in a study of T cell repertoires and Cas9 in healthy adults. The table came from immunoSEQ multiplex PCR; TCRdb's copy has only in-frame clones and leaves some out. The sample comprises about 22,000 clones, about 90% of which are singletons, and approximately 0.8% rests with the top ten. The sample was CD4+ effector T cells (CD127+, CD25-, CD137-, CD154-) from PBMCs; culture status not recorded. The source is a human donor in good health.

This clone occurred once. The genes are TRBV6-1 and TRBJ1-5; TRBD1 matches at 12 bases. The germline CDR1 and CDR2 sequences are MNHNS and SASEGT. J gave up 6 bases and V 6 bases, and 6 bases lay outside the gene matches. This CDR3 comprises 15 residues. In DNA form, the CDR3 reads TGTGCCAGCAGCCCCGGGACAGGGGGCGTTCAGCCCCAGCATTTT. It yields the protein CASSPGTGGVQPQHF.

The chain has TRBV7-2 and TRBJ1-5; D is ambiguous. Trimming shortened V by 4 bases and J by 7 bases, and 11 bases separated the two germline ends. Germline CDR1 is SGHTA and CDR2 is FQGNSA. There are 13 residues in the CDR3. CDR3 nucleotides: TGTGCCAGCAGCTCTGTGAGTCAGCAGCCCCAGCATTTT. This codes for CASSSVSQQPQHF.

The chain recombines TRBV7-6 with TRBJ1-4, with D maybe TRBD1 (6 bases). Germline CDR1 and CDR2: SGHVS and FNYEAQ. The CDR3 covers 17 residues. The V and J ends lost 4 bases and 2 bases respectively, with 17 bases between them. CDR3 nucleotide sequence: TGTGCCAGCAGCTCAGCGGGACAACCGGGGACTAATGAAAAACTGTTTTTT. This codes for CASSSAGQPGTNEKLFF.

The chain carries TRBV11-2 and TRBJ1-3; possible D gene TRBD1, 5 bases. V was trimmed by 3 bases and J by 1 base, leaving 7 bases between them. The CDR3 spans 14 residues. Germline values: CDR1 SGHAT, CDR2 FQNNGV. The CDR3 nucleotides read TGTGCCAGCAGCTTGTCAGGGTCTGGAAACACCATATATTTT. Protein product: CASSLSGSGNTIYF.

This clone was observed a few times. The V call is TRBV27, the J call TRBJ1-3; D is unclear. The CDR3 runs to 14 residues. From germline, CDR1 is MNHEY and CDR2 SMNVEV (reference sequence). The V end lost 9 bases, the J end lost 5 bases, and 17 bases lay between the germline ends. The CDR3 nucleotides are TGTGCCAGACATCCGGGTATCGTGAGAAACACCATATATTTT. Residues: CARHPGIVRNTIYF.

This clone was counted a single time. The chain combines TRBV4-3 with TRBJ1-2; 8 bases match TRBD1. Trimming removed 0 bases from V and 4 bases from J; junction bases left unmatched: 10. There are 17 residues in the CDR3. Germline assignment: CDR1 LGHNA and CDR2 YSLEER. The CDR3 is CASSQDLRTGLIYGYTF. DNA for the CDR3: TGCGCCAGCAGCCAAGATCTAAGGACAGGGTTGATCTATGGCTACACCTTC.

CDR3: CASSHPQQGVWYNEQFF. CDR3 nucleotide sequence: TGTGCCAGCAGCCATCCACAGCAAGGGGTCTGGTACAATGAGCAGTTCTTC. The J gene is TRBJ2-1, the V gene TRBV28, with D possibly TRBD1 on 5 matching bases. From germline, CDR1 is MDHEN and CDR2 SYDVKM. Trimming left V 6 bases short and J 4 bases short, with 22 bases between. CDR3 length: 17 amino acids.

This sequence joins TRBV7-2 and TRBJ2-1, with 7 positions matching TRBD2. CDR3 size: 19 residues. Germline V gene lookup returns CDR1 SGHTA and CDR2 FQGNSA. With 1 base clipped from V and 5 bases from J, the junction kept 17 bases outside the gene matches. The CDR3 sequence: CASSLVDVPGLADHNEQFF. The CDR3 bases are TGTGCCAGCAGCTTAGTGGACGTTCCGGGGCTAGCGGACCACAATGAGCAGTTCTTC.

This rearrangement joins TRBV7-3 to TRBJ1-1, with 9 bases fitting TRBD1. The germline V gene has CDR1 SGHTA and CDR2 FQGTGA. The CDR3 has 16 amino acids. The V segment lost 1 base and the J segment 11 bases; nucleotides outside the gene matches: 14. The CDR3 sequence is CASSLMGQGGPEVAFF. CDR3 DNA: TGTGCCAGCAGCTTAATGGGACAGGGAGGTCCAGAAGTTGCTTTCTTT.